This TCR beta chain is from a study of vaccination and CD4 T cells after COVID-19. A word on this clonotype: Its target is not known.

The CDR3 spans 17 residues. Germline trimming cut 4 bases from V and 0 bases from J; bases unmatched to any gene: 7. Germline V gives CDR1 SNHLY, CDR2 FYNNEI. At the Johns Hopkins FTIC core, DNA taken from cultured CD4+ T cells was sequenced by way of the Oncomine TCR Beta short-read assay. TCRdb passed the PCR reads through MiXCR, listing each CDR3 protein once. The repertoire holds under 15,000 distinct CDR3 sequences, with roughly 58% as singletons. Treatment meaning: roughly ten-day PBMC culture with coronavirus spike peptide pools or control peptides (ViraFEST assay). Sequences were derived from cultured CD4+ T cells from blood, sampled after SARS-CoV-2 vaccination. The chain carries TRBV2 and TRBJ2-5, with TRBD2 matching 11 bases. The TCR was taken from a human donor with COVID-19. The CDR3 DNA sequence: TGTGCCAGCAGTGGGGGAACTAGCGGGAGATACCAAGAGACCCAGTACTTC. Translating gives CASSGGTSGRYQETQYF.